Each of the 10 T cell receptor beta chains below was sequenced from the same sample in a study of T cell responses to AZD1222 COVID-19 vaccine. Libraries were prepared by immunoSEQ multiplex PCR; TCRdb keeps only in-frame clonotypes and omits some of them. This table has around 70,000 clones, 85% appearing once. This material consisted of peripheral blood, taken on day 0 of AZD1222 vaccination. These TCRs come from an adult in good health.

CDR3 DNA: TGCAGTGCCCGGAGGGAAAACACCATATATTTT. It codes for CSARRENTIYF. The rearrangement uses TRBV20-1 and TRBJ1-3; no reliable D call. The CDR3 is 11 residues long. Germline V gene data show CDR1 as DFQATT and CDR2 as SNEGSKA (reference sequence). V was clipped by 6 bases and J by 6 bases, with 9 bases between them.

The chain links TRBV7-2 to TRBJ1-2; 7 positions match TRBD1. V lost 4 bases, J lost 5 bases, and 4 bases stayed unmatched. The CDR3 loop spans 13 amino acids. Germline V gives CDR1 SGHTA, CDR2 FQGNSA. The CDR3 spells CASSSWDSYGYTF. CDR3 bases: TGTGCCAGCAGCTCATGGGACAGTTATGGCTACACCTTC.

This clone came up once. The chain links TRBV7-9 to TRBJ2-5; D remains unclear. Germline loops: CDR1 SEHNR, CDR2 FQNEAQ (reference sequence). Trimming stripped 0 bases from V and 7 bases from J, with 9 bases between. The CDR3 loop spans 13 amino acids. The CDR3 sequence is CASSLATLGTQYF. For the CDR3, the DNA is TGTGCCAGCAGCTTAGCTACCTTGGGGACCCAGTACTTC. Combining the CDR3 with reference TRBV7-9 and TRBJ2-5 gives the whole variable domain DTGVSQNPRHKITKRGQNVTFRCDPISEHNRLYWYRQTLGQGPEFLTYFQNEAQLEKSRLLSDRFSAERPKGSFSTLEIQRTEQGDSAMYLCASSLATLGTQYFGPGTRLLVL.

The chain combines TRBV28 with TRBJ2-7, with 7 bases that match TRBD1. The CDR3 is made up of 12 amino acids. CDR1 and CDR2 from the germline V gene are MDHEN and SYDVKM. V was pared by 8 bases and J by 2 bases, with 3 bases of the junction left unmatched. The DNA of the CDR3 is TGTGCCAGCGTTGGACAGGCCTACGAGCAGTACTTC. It translates to CASVGQAYEQYF.

The chain recombines TRBV7-8 with TRBJ1-2, with D perhaps TRBD1 (5 bases). Trimming took 1 base from V and 8 from J, leaving 14 bases between them. The germline V gene encodes CDR1 SGHVS and CDR2 FQNEAQ. The CDR3 spans 14 residues. The CDR3 loop reads CASSLDGQGLGYTF. Here the CDR3 DNA reads TGTGCCAGCAGCTTAGATGGCCAGGGCCTCGGCTACACCTTC. Combining the CDR3 with reference TRBV7-8 and TRBJ1-2 gives the whole variable domain GAGVSQSPRYKVAKRGQDVALRCDPISGHVSLFWYQQALGQGPEFLTYFQNEAQLDKSGLPSDRFFAERPEGSVSTLKIQRTQQEDSAVYLCASSLDGQGLGYTFGSGTRLTVV.

V is TRBV5-6 and J is TRBJ2-5; 7 bases fit TRBD2. The length of the CDR3 is 16 residues. V shed 0 bases, J shed 5 bases, and the junction held 10 bases outside the gene matches. The germline V gene has CDR1 SGHDT and CDR2 YYEEEE. CDR3 protein: CASSLEVGGIGETQYF. DNA of the CDR3: TGTGCCAGCAGCTTGGAGGTGGGGGGGATCGGCGAGACCCAGTACTTC.

V and J are TRBV2 and TRBJ2-7, with a weak D call TRBD2 (5 bases). CDR3 length equals 13 residues. Germline assignment: CDR1 SNHLY and CDR2 FYNNEI. V gave up 4 bases and J gave up 2 bases, with 9 bases separating them. Here the CDR3 reads CASSGGLTYEQYF. The CDR3, as DNA: TGTGCCAGCAGTGGTGGACTTACCTACGAGCAGTACTTC.

The J gene is TRBJ2-7, the V gene TRBV5-8; no reliable D call. The germline V gene has CDR1 SGHTS and CDR2 YDEGEE. CDR3 length: 17 residues. V was trimmed by 1 base and J by 5 bases, leaving 22 bases between them. For the CDR3, the DNA is TGTGCCAGCAGCTTGATGATGAAGGGTAGAACCACCCACGAGCAGTACTTC. It is translated as CASSLMMKGRTTHEQYF.

This chain joins TRBV5-1 and TRBJ1-1; TRBD1 is a possible D gene (5 bases). CDR3 length: 14 amino acids. CDR1 is SGHRS and CDR2 is YFSETQ in the germline V gene. V lost 4 bases and J 2 bases, leaving 12 bases between the germline ends. Here the CDR3 reads CASSEGTANTEAFF. CDR3 bases: TGCGCCAGCAGCGAAGGGACGGCAAACACTGAAGCTTTCTTT.

The chain joins TRBV2 to TRBJ1-1; possibly TRBD1 for D (6 bases). The CDR3 extends over 13 amino acids. Germline V gives CDR1 SNHLY, CDR2 FYNNEI. The V end was cut by 2 bases, the J end by 3 bases, with 7 bases between. Here the CDR3 reads CASSEKGDTEAFF. As DNA, the CDR3 is TGTGCCAGCAGTGAAAAGGGGGACACTGAAGCTTTCTTT.